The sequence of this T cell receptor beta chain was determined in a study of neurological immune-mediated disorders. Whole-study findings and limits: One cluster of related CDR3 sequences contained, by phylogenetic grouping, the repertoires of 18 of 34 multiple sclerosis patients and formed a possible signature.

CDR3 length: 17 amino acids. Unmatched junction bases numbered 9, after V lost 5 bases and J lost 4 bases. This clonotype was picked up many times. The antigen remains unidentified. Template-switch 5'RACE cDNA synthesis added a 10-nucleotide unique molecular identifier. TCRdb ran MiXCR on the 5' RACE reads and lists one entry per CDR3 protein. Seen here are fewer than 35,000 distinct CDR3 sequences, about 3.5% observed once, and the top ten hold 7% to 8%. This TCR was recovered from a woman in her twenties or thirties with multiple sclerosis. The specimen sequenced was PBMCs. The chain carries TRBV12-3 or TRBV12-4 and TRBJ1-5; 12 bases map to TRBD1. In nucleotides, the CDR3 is TGTGCCAGCAGTCCGGGGACAGGGGGCTTAGGTAATCAGCCCCAGCATTTT. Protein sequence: CASSPGTGGLGNQPQHF.